This passage covers 23 T cell receptor beta chains from one sample sequenced in a study of CD8+ T cells in alopecia areata. The pooled cutaneous lymph node cells were sorted using several markers (CD4, CD8alpha, NKG2D, NKG2ACE and others). RNA extraction was followed by reverse transcription into cDNA, which acted as the sequencing template. Here immunoSEQ multiplex PCR was the method, and the copy in TCRdb shows in-frame clones only, minus some. This repertoire holds approximately 300,000 clones, and none appear only once. The sample comprised CD4+ T cells sorted from a lymph node. The receptor set was obtained from a C3H/HeJ mouse with alopecia areata. The strain's MHC: H2-k.

In this sample, this clone turned up a few times. The gene names here belong to mouse. The missing CDR3 end, 4 residues past where the read stops, is filled in from the germline J gene. The same CDR3 arises from other DNA sequences in this sample as well. The rearrangement joins TRBV5 to TRBJ2-1; 7 bases map to TRBD2. The V and J ends lost 4 bases and 4 bases, in that order; junction bases with no gene match: 4. The CDR3 is 14 residues long. Looked up from germline, CDR1 is LGHNA and CDR2 is YNLKQL (reference sequence). CDR3 DNA, as far as it was read: TGTGCCAGCAGCCCAACTGGGGTATATGCT. The encoded protein is CASSPTGVYA. From start to end, the CDR3 is CASSPTGVYAEQFF.

This clone was found a few times. The listed genes are named as in mouse. The same CDR3 is also encoded by other DNA sequences in this sample. CDR3 amino acids: CASSEGLGTSAETLYF. CDR3 DNA, as far as it was read: TGTGCCAGCAGTGAAGGTCTGGGGACTAGTGCAGAA. The chain joins TRBV13-1 to TRBJ2-3, with D perhaps TRBD2 (6 bases). The observed sequence ends 4 residues before the CDR3 terminus, with the missing tail filled in from the germline J gene. Trimming removed 2 bases from V and 0 bases from J, with 13 bases in between. This CDR3 is 16 amino acids long. CDR1 is NSHNY, CDR2 SYGAGN, per germline.

A remark on this clone: The germline and genes are mouse ones. The DNA ends 3 residues before the CDR3 does, and the rest of the CDR3 is filled in from the germline J gene. The same CDR3 is also encoded by other DNA sequences in this sample. The chain joins TRBV19 to TRBJ1-6; D is perhaps TRBD1 (5 bases). TRBJ1-6 is flagged as an ORF with uncertain function. Germline V CDR1 and CDR2: FNHDT, SITEND (reference sequence). The CDR3 is 16 residues long. Trimming took 0 bases from V and 0 from J, leaving 7 bases between them. CDR3 DNA (partial): TGTGCCAGCAGTATAGGGGGGGGTTCCTATAATTCGCCC. It encodes CASSIGGGSYNSP. The entire CDR3 reads CASSIGGGSYNSPLYF.

This clone turned up a few times. Genes and germline are mouse. The CDR3 here is CASSDTSNTEVFF. Partial CDR3 DNA: TGTGCCAGCAGTGACACCTCAAACACA. The chain joins TRBV19 to TRBJ1-1; D is unresolved. The read ends 4 residues before the CDR3 terminus; that terminus is restored from the germline J gene. Germline CDR1 is FNHDT and CDR2 is SITEND (reference sequence). The CDR3 length is 13 residues. Trimming cost V 4 bases and J 0 bases, with 7 bases left between them.

This clone was detected only a few times. Each gene name is a mouse one. The missing CDR3 end, 3 residues past where the read stops, is filled in from the germline J gene. This same CDR3 is encoded by further DNA sequences in the sample. This sequence joins TRBV31 and TRBJ1-6, with TRBD1 matching 9 bases. TRBJ1-6 is recorded as an ORF, its role being uncertain. J was trimmed by 5 bases and V by 0 bases; bases with no gene match: 2. This CDR3 is 15 amino acids long. CDR1 and CDR2 from the germline V gene are GKSSPN and SITVG. The CDR3 bases that were read are TGTGCCTGGAGTCTAGGGACAGGGAATAATTCGCCC. It is translated as CAWSLGTGNNSP. The complete CDR3 sequence is CAWSLGTGNNSPLYF.

This clone appeared a few times. Genes and germline come from the mouse. The sequence runs out 4 residues before the end of the CDR3; the remainder is reconstructed from the germline J gene. The chain recombines TRBV13-1 with TRBJ2-2, with D hard to call. Trimming pared 5 bases from V and 0 bases from J, leaving 8 bases between. There are 14 residues in the CDR3. The germline gives CDR1 NSHNY, CDR2 SYGAGN. The CDR3 region is CASSPTPNTGQLYF. The DNA read from the CDR3 is TGTGCCAGCAGCCCGACTCCAAACACCGGG.

Note on this clone: Genes and germline are mouse. The sample holds other DNA sequences that translate to the same CDR3. The sequenced CDR3 bases are TGCACCTGCAGTGCCAGGGGTGCT. It codes for CTCSARGA. The full-length CDR3 reads as CTCSARGAEQFF. The rearrangement uses TRBV1 and TRBJ2-1; possibly TRBD1 for D (6 bases). Sequencing ends 4 residues short of the CDR3 end; the germline J gene provides the rest. The CDR3 consists of 12 residues. Germline V gene lookup returns CDR1 NSQYPW and CDR2 LRSPGD (reference sequence). Between the trimmed V and J ends, which lost 3 bases and 6 bases, there was a span of 6 bases.

This clone turned up a few times. Gene names follow the mouse nomenclature. Read coverage stops 4 residues before the CDR3 terminus; the germline J gene supplies the remainder. The sample carries other DNA sequences with the same CDR3. The gene calls are TRBV1 and TRBJ2-5, with TRBD1 identical over 9 bases. The CDR3 spans 14 residues. The germline gives CDR1 NSQYPW, CDR2 LRSPGD (reference sequence). CDR3 bases read: TGCACCTGCAGTGGACAGGGGGGAGGAGAC. Encoded protein: CTCSGQGGGD. The full CDR3 is CTCSGQGGGDTQYF.

As regards this clone: The genes and germline here are from mouse. CDR3 residues: CASSSRGDSDYTF. Partial CDR3 DNA: TGTGCCAGCAGTTCCAGGGGGGACTCC. The chain recombines TRBV13-3 with TRBJ1-2, with 7 nucleotides matching TRBD1. The read ends 4 residues shy of where the CDR3 ends; the end is completed using the germline J gene. V dropped 4 bases and J dropped 3; count of bases not matched to a gene: 3. This CDR3 has 13 amino acids. From germline, CDR1 is NNHDY and CDR2 SYVADS.

This clone was counted a few times. Germline and genes: mouse. The CDR3 end lies 4 residues beyond the end of the read and is filled in from the germline J gene. The gene calls are TRBV4 and TRBJ2-1; 10 bases align to TRBD2. The length of the CDR3 is 14 residues. Germline V CDR1 and CDR2: LGHDT, YNNKQL (reference sequence). With 5 bases clipped from V and 3 bases from J, the junction kept 1 base outside the gene matches. The CDR3 spells CASSPGGAYAEQFF. The CDR3 bases that were read are TGTGCCAGCAGCCCTGGGGGGGCCTATGCT.

This clone has just a few counts. Since a much larger clone is just one base distant, this may be a read error. Gene names are mouse gene names. CDR3 protein: CASSRGQYAEQFF. The sequenced part of the CDR3 DNA is TGTGCCAGCAGTCGGGGACAATATGCT. This chain joins TRBV19 and TRBJ2-1; TRBD1 is a possible D gene (6 bases). The read falls 4 residues short of the CDR3 end, and the missing part is taken from the germline J gene. Germline V gene lookup returns CDR1 FNHDT and CDR2 SITEND (reference sequence). Between the trimmed V and J ends, which lost 4 bases and 4 bases, there was a span of 9 bases. The CDR3 is 13 residues long.

About this clone itself: This sequence may be a read error, since a much larger clone differs from it by one base. Gene names follow the mouse nomenclature. The read terminates 4 residues before the CDR3 end, so the remaining end is supplied by the germline J gene. Other nucleotide sequences from this sample produce the same CDR3. V gene TRBV13-1 combines with J gene TRBJ2-1; the D gene is possibly TRBD1 (7 bases). V lost 0 bases and J 5 bases, leaving 9 bases between the germline ends. Germline loops: CDR1 NSHNY, CDR2 SYGAGN. The CDR3 totals 14 residues. CDR3 amino acids: CASSDARGDAEQFF. The sequenced CDR3 bases are TGTGCCAGCAGTGATGCCAGGGGGGATGCT.

This clone showed up just a few times. Gene and germline names: mouse. CDR3: CAWMGGWNSDYTF. The covered CDR3 bases are TGTGCCTGGATGGGGGGTTGGAACTCC. The chain has TRBV31 and TRBJ1-2; a possible D gene is TRBD1 (5 bases). The DNA ends 4 residues before the CDR3 does, and the rest of the CDR3 is filled in from the germline J gene. This CDR3 region has 13 residues. V shed 4 bases and J shed 2 bases, with 11 bases lying between them. Germline loops: CDR1 GKSSPN, CDR2 SITVG.

As to this clone: The gene names here belong to mouse. The sequence runs out 4 residues before the end of the CDR3; the remainder is reconstructed from the germline J gene. The chain combines TRBV13-1 with TRBJ2-1; a weak D match, TRBD2 (6 bases). The CDR3 is 15 amino acids. The V end lost 0 bases, the J end lost 3 bases, and 10 bases lay between the germline ends. The germline CDR1 and CDR2 sequences are NSHNY and SYGAGN. CDR3 bases read: TGTGCCAGCAGTGATGCTCTGGGGATCTATGCT. This gives the protein CASSDALGIYA. The whole CDR3 protein reads CASSDALGIYAEQFF.

This clone has a handful of counts. These gene names are mouse names. With the read ending 4 residues before the CDR3 end, the germline J gene is used to fill in that end. The chain is built from TRBV13-1 and TRBJ2-1; possible D gene TRBD1, 5 bases. Germline CDR1 reads NSHNY; CDR2 reads SYGAGN. This CDR3 contains 12 residues. The CDR3 protein is CASSDAGPEQFF. The sequenced CDR3 bases are TGTGCCAGCAGTGATGCAGGGCCT.

There are a few counts of this clone. Gene names and germline refer to mouse. The read ends 4 residues early relative to the CDR3; the germline J gene fills the gap. V gene TRBV13-3 combines with J gene TRBJ1-1; D is possibly TRBD1 (6 bases). Per the germline V gene, CDR1 is NNHDY and CDR2 is SYVADS. CDR3 length equals 14 residues. Between the trimmed V and J ends, which lost 1 base and 4 bases, there was a span of 11 bases. CDR3 region: CASSDSGEGTEVFF. The part of the CDR3 DNA that was read is TGTGCCAGCAGTGATTCAGGGGAAGGCACA.

In its sample, this clone was seen a few times. Gene names are mouse gene names. The read ends 4 residues shy of where the CDR3 ends; the end is completed using the germline J gene. The sample carries other DNA sequences with the same CDR3. The V call is TRBV19, the J call TRBJ1-1; D unresolved. The CDR3 is 12 amino acids. V was cut by 2 bases and J by 3 bases, with 5 bases left in between. The germline CDR1 and CDR2 sequences are FNHDT and SITEND (reference sequence). CDR3 DNA (partial): TGTGCCAGCAGTATCCAGGACACA. The encoded protein is CASSIQDT. Given in full, the CDR3 is CASSIQDTEVFF.

Of note for this clone: Genes and germline come from the mouse. The CDR3 end is not reached by the read, which stops 3 residues before it; the germline J gene fills it in. Other DNA sequences within the sample encode an identical CDR3. V is TRBV1 and J is TRBJ1-6; TRBD1 aligns across 7 bases. TRBJ1-6 is an open reading frame whose function is uncertain. Germline V lookup: CDR1 NSQYPW, CDR2 LRSPGD (reference sequence). The CDR3 extends over 14 amino acids. Trimming at V came to 3 bases and at J to 7 bases, leaving 3 bases not matched to a gene. The chain's CDR3 is CTCSARQGNSPLYF. The CDR3 DNA, read in part, is TGCACCTGCAGTGCTCGACAGGGCAATTCGCCC.

This clone was found a few times. Germline and genes here are mouse. The read comes to an end 4 residues before the CDR3 does, leaving the germline J gene to fill in the end. Other DNA sequences from this sample encode an identical CDR3 as well. The chain couples TRBV1 to TRBJ2-1, with TRBD2 identical over 13 bases. Unmatched junction bases numbered 2, after V lost 1 base and J lost 5 bases. The CDR3 loop spans 16 amino acids. The germline CDR1 and CDR2 sequences are NSQYPW and LRSPGD (reference sequence). CDR3 DNA (partial): TGCACCTGCAGTGCAGCCGGGACTGGGGGGGATGCT. It yields the protein CTCSAAGTGGDA. The entire CDR3 reads CTCSAAGTGGDAEQFF.

This clone was seen more than once but under ten times. The gene names given are mouse names. The CDR3 extends 4 residues past the end of the read, so its final part is completed from the germline J gene. This chain joins TRBV13-2 and TRBJ2-2; 10 nucleotides agree with TRBD1. The CDR3 is made up of 15 amino acids. V shed 3 bases, J shed 4 bases, and the junction held 3 bases outside the gene matches. CDR1 is NNHNN, CDR2 SYGAGS, per germline (reference sequence). The CDR3 here is CASGGRQGATGQLYF. The sequenced CDR3 bases are TGTGCCAGCGGTGGCAGACAGGGGGCCACCGGG.

Remarks on this clone: Genes and germline are mouse. The CDR3 extends 4 residues past the end of the read, so its final part is completed from the germline J gene. V usage is TRBV19 and J usage is TRBJ2-1; 9 positions match TRBD2. Trimming at V came to 2 bases and at J to 5 bases, leaving 5 bases not matched to a gene. CDR3 length: 15 amino acids. CDR1 is FNHDT and CDR2 is SITEND in the germline V gene (reference sequence). The DNA read from the CDR3 is TGTGCCAGCAGTATTGGGTCTGGGGGGGATGCT. Its translation is CASSIGSGGDA. The entire CDR3 reads CASSIGSGGDAEQFF.

As for this clone: The genes and germline here are from mouse. The observed sequence ends 4 residues before the CDR3 terminus, with the missing tail filled in from the germline J gene. V usage is TRBV13-1 and J usage is TRBJ2-1, with 9 nucleotides matching TRBD2. The V and J ends lost 4 bases and 3 bases, in that order; junction bases with no gene match: 5. The CDR3 runs 15 residues. Germline V gives CDR1 NSHNY, CDR2 SYGAGN. Partial CDR3 DNA: TGTGCCAGCAGTCAGGGACTGGGAGTCTATGCT. Translated, it gives CASSQGLGVYA. The whole CDR3 sequence reads CASSQGLGVYAEQFF.

This clone was counted only a few times. Gene names follow the mouse nomenclature. The CDR3 is cut off 4 residues early in the read; its end comes from the germline J gene. This sample also contains other DNA sequences that code for the same CDR3. V usage is TRBV13-2 and J usage is TRBJ2-1, with 7 bases aligning to TRBD1. Per the germline V gene, CDR1 is NNHNN and CDR2 is SYGAGS (reference sequence). V lost 2 bases to trimming and J lost 4 bases; unmatched junction nucleotides: 0. The CDR3 spans 13 residues. The CDR3 DNA, read in part, is TGTGCCAGCGGTGAACAGGGGTATGCT. This translates into CASGEQGYA. The entire CDR3 sequence reads CASGEQGYAEQFF.